This T cell receptor (beta chain) was retrieved from a study of neoadjuvant nivolumab and ipilimumab in lung cancer. Whole-study results and caveats: TCR richness and clonality were higher in tumors than adjacent uninvolved lung.

V was clipped by 5 bases and J by 6 bases; unmatched bases: 15. Germline V CDR1 and CDR2: SGHAT, FQDESV (reference sequence). The length of the CDR3 is 17 residues. Comment on this clone: What it recognizes is unknown.

Repertoires were generated with immunoSEQ multiplex PCR, while TCRdb's copy carries only in-frame clones and drops some. Found here are about 8,600 clones, approximately 80% of them singletons; the top ten hold 3.2%. This sequence originates from an adult with non-small cell lung cancer. The chain carries TRBV11-1 and TRBJ2-1; 8 nucleotides agree with TRBD2. Here the sequenced sample was tumor tissue, taken after neoadjuvant nivolumab, alone or with ipilimumab, at or shortly before surgery. The CDR3 coding sequence is TGTGCCAGCAGCCCACGATACGGACTAGCCGAGTCCAATGAGCAGTTCTTC. Protein sequence: CASSPRYGLAESNEQFF.